This T cell receptor (beta chain) is from a study of control samples from healthy donors and cancer patients. The V and J ends lost 4 bases and 1 base respectively, with 13 bases between them. This CDR3 has 15 amino acids. Germline assignment: CDR1 KGHSH and CDR2 LQKENI. Sequencing was performed with immunoSEQ multiplex PCR; in TCRdb, only in-frame clones are kept and a portion is missing. The sample holds 390,000 or so clones, approximately 92% seen once. The origin of this receptor is a man aged 40-49 years with head and neck cancer. Input material: PBMCs. The gene calls are TRBV18 and TRBJ2-5; the D call may be TRBD1 or TRBD2 (7 bases each). As DNA, the CDR3 is TGTGCCAGCTCACGACAGGGACTAAGCCAAGAGACCCAGTACTTC. Translated: CASSRQGLSQETQYF.